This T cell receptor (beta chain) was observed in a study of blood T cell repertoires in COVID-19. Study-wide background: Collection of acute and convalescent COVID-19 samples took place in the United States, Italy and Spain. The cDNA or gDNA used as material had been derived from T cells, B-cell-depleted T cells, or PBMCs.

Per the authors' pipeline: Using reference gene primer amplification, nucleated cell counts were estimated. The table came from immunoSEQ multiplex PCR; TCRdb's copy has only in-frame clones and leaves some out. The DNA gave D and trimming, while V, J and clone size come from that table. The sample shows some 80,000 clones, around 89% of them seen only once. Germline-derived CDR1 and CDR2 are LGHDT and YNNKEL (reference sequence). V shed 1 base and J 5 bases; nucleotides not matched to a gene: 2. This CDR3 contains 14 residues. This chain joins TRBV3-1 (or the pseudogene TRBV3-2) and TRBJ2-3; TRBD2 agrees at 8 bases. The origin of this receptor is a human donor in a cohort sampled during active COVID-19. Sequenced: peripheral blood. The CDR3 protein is CASSQAAGGDTQYF. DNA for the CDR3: TGTGCCAGCAGCCAAGCCGCGGGAGGAGATACGCAGTATTTT.